The source of this TCR beta chain is a study of control samples from healthy donors and cancer patients (dated by TCRdb to the early 2020s). Receptor libraries were prepared by the immunoSEQ multiplex PCR assay. TCRdb provides this immuneACCESS table in a form limited to in-frame rearrangements. Some clones are lacking; in checked studies, under half of them reflect an unresolved V gene, and why the rest are absent is not known. This sample comprises 210,000 or so clones, roughly nine tenths of them detected only once. The top ten constitute 1.5% to 2% of the sample. Worth noting for this clone: Its antigen remains undetermined. No base quality information exists; no much larger clone differs at one position.

Sequencing input: blood. This receptor was obtained from a man younger than 40 in good health.

The sequenced DNA: TGTGCCAGCAGAACGGGACAGGGGCCTTCGGGCTATGGCTACACCTTC. This encodes CASRTGQGPSGYGYTF. This chain joins TRBV9 to TRBJ1-2; TRBD1 aligns with 10 central bases. The germline V and J ends show losses of 5 bases and 4 bases respectively, and no gene match explains 11 bases of the junction. Sequences SGDLS (CDR1) and YYNGEE (CDR2) are obtained from the germline V gene. The CDR3 sequence holds 16 residues, the cysteine and phenylalanine included. Kept here is only the CDR3 DNA, which spans 48 bases and is read in frame from base 1. Outside the CDR3, residues come from the reference TRBV9 and TRBJ1-2 proteins, so the full variable domain is: DSGVTQTPKHLITATGQRVTLRCSPRSGDLSVYWYQQSLDQGLQFLIQYYNGEERAKGNILERFSAQQFPDLHSELNLSSLELGDSALYFCASRTGQGPSGYGYTFGSGTRLTVV.